This entry describes one TCR beta chain. Its antigen is not yet known. No base qualities exist here, and no much larger clone lies one base off it. The data were obtained in a study of blood T cell repertoires in COVID-19 (dated by TCRdb to 2020 to 2021). Study-level background: The collaborator samples originated in the United States, Italy and Spain and spanned the acute and convalescent phases of COVID-19. The material from the prospective study consisted of cDNA or gDNA derived from T cells, B-cell-depleted T cells, or PBMCs. Deeply sampled blood TCRbeta repertoires from subjects exposed to, actively infected with, or recovered from COVID-19 were included in the dataset. The repertoires were released in a freely available public database intended as a resource for research on the immune response to SARS-CoV-2. The samples were drawn from the first 160 participants of the ongoing ImmuneRACE study and from over 950 subjects provided by 6 global collaborators. The sample metadata nearly always contained a de-identified subject ID, COVID-19 status, age in years and sex. Where HLA class I and class II types were available, the types were taken from metadata supplied by the sample provider, not from assay-based typing. Results the study describes overall, beyond this receptor: Clinical and demographic metadata were provided uncurated, with the amount varying by source and participant.

The collaborating institutions used their own protocols to collect whole blood in K2EDTA tubes. For TCRbeta analysis, collaborators shipped samples as frozen whole blood, isolated PBMCs, or DNA extracted from either of those sample types. TCRbeta CDR3 regions were amplified from genomic DNA by means of the immunoSEQ Assay, a bias-controlled multiplex PCR. On the study's bioinformatics: The number of nucleated cells in each sample was estimated by amplification of reference gene primers within the assay. Sequence reads were collapsed and filtered to measure the absolute abundance of every unique TCRbeta CDR3 rearrangement. For each sample, productive Simpson clonality was calculated as the square root of Simpson's diversity index over productive rearrangements. TCRdb provides this immuneACCESS table in a form limited to in-frame rearrangements. Some clones are lacking; in checked studies, under half of them reflect an unresolved V gene, and why the rest are absent is not known. The V and J calls and the clone size are those of that table, but D and trimming were determined from the DNA. This sample comprises some 150,000 clones, about 79% of them detected only once. 25% to 30% of the sample lies in the top ten.

Sequencing was done on a sample of peripheral blood. The clonotype originates from a woman aged 60 to 75 with acute or convalescent COVID-19.

The CDR3: CASSINQGKGYTF. The nucleotides are TGTGCCAGTAGTATCAATCAGGGAAAGGGCTACACCTTC. Rearrangement joined TRBV19 to TRBJ1-2, and the D gene may be TRBD1, 5 bases matching. The CDR1 and CDR2 encoded by the germline V gene (reference sequence) are LNHDA and SQIVND. Between the V and J ends, shortened by 3 bases and 8 bases respectively, the junction contains 13 bases. The cysteine opens and the phenylalanine closes a CDR3 of 13 amino acids. Of all the DNA, just the CDR3 is kept, 39 bases in frame from base 1.